These T cell receptor beta chains were read from a single sample in a study of radiation and T cells in renal cell carcinoma. Repertoires were generated with immunoSEQ multiplex PCR, while TCRdb's copy carries only in-frame clones and drops some. This sample has some 140,000 clones, with more than 70% found just once. The material sequenced was blood, taken from a patient whose treatment included radiotherapy and nephrectomy. Receptors were obtained from a woman in her forties or fifties with renal cell carcinoma. Each CDR3 is given with its conserved first and last residue. D genes are given only for firm matches. The size of a clone is reported for some rows only, either as once, few or many, or as a class for expanded clones.

>TRBJ1-3|NA|TRBV19|TRBD1
TGTGCCAGTAGGAAGGATCCAGGGGGTTATGGAAACACCATATATTTT
CASRKDPGGYGNTIYF
>TRBJ2-5|once|TRBV7-2|TRBD1
TGTGCCAGCAGCTTAGTTAACAGTGCCAGGGGGCTGGAGACCCAGTACTTC
CASSLVNSARGLETQYF
>TRBJ2-4|NA|TRBV7-3|TRBD2
TGTGCCAGCAGCCCCCGGGGGGTCGGGACCGAGAACATTCAGTACTTC
CASSPRGVGTENIQYF
>TRBJ1-1|NA|TRBV5-8|NA
TGTGCCAGCAGCTTGGGGGCAGGCATCAACACTGAAGCTTTCTTT
CASSLGAGINTEAFF
>TRBJ1-1|NA|TRBV6-6|NA
TGTGCCAGCAGTCCATATAGGGAGGACACTGAAGCTTTCTTT
CASSPYREDTEAFF
>TRBJ2-1|few|TRBV10-3|TRBD2
TGTGCCATCAGTGGGACTAGCGGGGGGGCCGGAGAGCAGTTCTTC
CAISGTSGGAGEQFF
>TRBJ1-5|NA|TRBV18|TRBD1
TGTGCCAGCTCAAATCAGGGGGGGGATCAGCCCCAGCATTTT
CASSNQGGDQPQHF
>TRBJ2-7|NA|TRBV7-2|NA
TGTGCCAGCAGCTATGCCTCAGGGATCGAGCAGTACTTC
CASSYASGIEQYF
>TRBJ2-1|NA|TRBV19|NA
TGTGCCAGTTCCCAGGGGGGGGCCTTCTTGAATGAGCAGTTCTTC
CASSQGGAFLNEQFF
>TRBJ1-1|NA|TRBV2|TRBD1
TGTGCCAGCAGACAGGGGGCGTGGACTGAAGCTTTCTTT
CASRQGAWTEAFF
>TRBJ1-6|NA|TRBV6-5|NA
TGTGCCAGCAGTTACGGGCAGGGTATGTGGCCCCTCCACTTT
CASSYGQGMWPLHF